The source of this T cell receptor beta chain is a study of regulatory T cells in long-lasting Graves disease. Overall study context: Graves' disease counted as persistent after over 5 years of antithyroid drugs with positive TSH receptor antibodies.

Findings and limits, study-wide: New patients shared fewer public clonotypes (around 970) than persistent patients did (more than 2,500). No thyroid tissue was studied; the work used peripheral blood only.

Documented time point: persistent/refractory GD, antithyroid drugs over 5 years with positive TRAb. RNA isolated from PBMCs was used to make the TCR library. This clonotype has a handful of counts. Its antigen is still unknown. The trim removed 1 base at V and 6 bases at J, leaving 10 bases unmatched. This CDR3 has 16 residues. The germline V gene encodes CDR1 SGHTA and CDR2 FQGNSA. The TCR beta library used iRepertoire HTBI primers with Arm-PCR amplification of CDR3. Per the study methods: Spanning all samples, the identified segments comprised about 62 TRBV and more than 11 TRBJ. TCRdb processed the multiplex PCR reads anew with MiXCR; each CDR3 protein has one entry. TCRdb's processing, not the authors' own work, is the source of the V and J calls. This table has some 430,000 distinct CDR3 sequences, around a fifth appearing once.

The sequence came from a female donor with Graves disease. This chain uses TRBV7-2 with TRBJ2-7; the match to TRBD2 covers 9 bases. Sequencing was performed on peripheral blood mononuclear cells (PBMCs), taken when the disease was refractory, from a patient treated with antithyroid drugs. CDR3 DNA sequence: TGTGCCAGCAGCTTAGAGGGGGCGGGAGGGTCCGGCGAGCAGTACTTC. Protein product: CASSLEGAGGSGEQYF.